Ten or more counts support the clone carrying this TCR beta chain. This sample is drawn from a study of identical twins. cDNA molecules carried unique molecular identifiers, and template switching added a universal primer site. TCRdb called the 5' RACE reads again in MiXCR, with one record for every CDR3 protein. The sample lists under 500,000 distinct CDR3 sequences, about 13% occurring once. The J segment lost 0 bases and the V segment lost 3 bases, leaving 3 bases of the junction unmatched. The CDR3 extends over 15 amino acids. Germline CDR1 reads SGHTA; CDR2 reads FQGNSA. This sample also belongs to another study, concerning yellow fever vaccine responses in identical twins.

This chain uses TRBV7-2 with TRBJ2-7; 9 bases line up with TRBD1. Specimen: CD4+ T cells sorted from blood. The receptor was isolated from a woman aged 18-35 years in good health. CDR3 sequence: CASSLVGQGSYEQYF. CDR3 nucleotide sequence: TGTGCCAGCAGCTTGGTGGGACAGGGCTCCTACGAGCAGTACTTC.